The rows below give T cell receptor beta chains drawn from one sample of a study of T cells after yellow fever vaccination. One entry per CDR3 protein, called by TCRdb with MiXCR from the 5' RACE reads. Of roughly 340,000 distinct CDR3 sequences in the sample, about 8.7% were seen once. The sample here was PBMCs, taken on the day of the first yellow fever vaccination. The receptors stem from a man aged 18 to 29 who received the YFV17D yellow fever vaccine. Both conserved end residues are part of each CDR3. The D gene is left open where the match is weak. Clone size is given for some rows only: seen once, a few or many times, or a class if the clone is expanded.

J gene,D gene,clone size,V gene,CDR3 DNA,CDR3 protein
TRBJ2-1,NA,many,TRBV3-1,TGTGCCAGCAGCCGCTCCGGGAAGAACAATGAGCAGTTCTTC,CASSRSGKNNEQFF
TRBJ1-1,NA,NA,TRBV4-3,TGCGCCAGCAGCCCCACGACAGCCACTGAAGCTTTCTTT,CASSPTTATEAFF
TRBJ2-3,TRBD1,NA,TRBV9,TGTGCCAGCAGTGGGACAGGCACAGATACGCAGTATTTT,CASSGTGTDTQYF
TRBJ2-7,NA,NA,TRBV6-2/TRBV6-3,TGTGCCAGCAGTTACTCGGGGGCGGTGGTCTACGAGCAGTACTTC,CASSYSGAVVYEQYF
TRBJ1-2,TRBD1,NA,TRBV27,TGTGCCAGCGGGGGTTGGGACAGGTCCTCCCATGGCTACACCTTC,CASGGWDRSSHGYTF
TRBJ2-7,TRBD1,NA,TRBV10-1,TGCGCCAGCAGTGCCAGGACAGGGGGCTACGAGCAGTACTTC,CASSARTGGYEQYF
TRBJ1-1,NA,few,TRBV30,TGTGCCTGGAGTGAATTAGAGGGCCTTGAAGCTTTCTTT,CAWSELEGLEAFF
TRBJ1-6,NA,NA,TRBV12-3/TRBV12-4,TGTGCCAGCAGTCCCCCCCCCGGGGGGAATTCACCCCTCCACTTT,CASSPPPGGNSPLHF
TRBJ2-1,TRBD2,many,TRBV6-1,TGTGCCAGCAGGGGACTAGCCACGGATGAGCAGTTCTTC,CASRGLATDEQFF
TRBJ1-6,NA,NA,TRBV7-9,TGTGCCAGCAGCTCTCGTGATTCACCCCTCCACTTT,CASSSRDSPLHF
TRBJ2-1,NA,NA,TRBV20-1,TGCAGTGCTAGAGAGTCCCAGGCCTCTTGGAATGAGCAGTTCTTC,CSARESQASWNEQFF
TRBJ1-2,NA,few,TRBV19,TGTGCCAGTAGTATAGACGGACGGTATGGCTACACCTTC,CASSIDGRYGYTF
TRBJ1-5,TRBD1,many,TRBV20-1,TGCAGTGCTAGAGAACCAGGGGGATACACTCAGCCCCAGCATTTT,CSAREPGGYTQPQHF
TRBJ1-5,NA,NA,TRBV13,TGTGCCAGCAGCTCACCAACTACAGATGATGGAAATCAGCCCCAGCATTTT,CASSSPTTDDGNQPQHF
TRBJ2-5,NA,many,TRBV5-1,TGCGCCAGCAGCTTGGGAGGGCCCCAAGAGACCCAGTACTTC,CASSLGGPQETQYF
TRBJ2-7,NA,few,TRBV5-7,TGTGCCAGCAACCGTCCCGGACAGTACTACGAGCAGTACTTC,CASNRPGQYYEQYF
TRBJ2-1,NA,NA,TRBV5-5,TGTGCCAGCAGCCACCTGTGGGGGGAAAATAATGAGCAGTTCTTC,CASSHLWGENNEQFF
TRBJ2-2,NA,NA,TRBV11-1,TGTGCCAGCAGCCCTAGCGTGGGGGGCACCGGGGAGCTGTTTTTT,CASSPSVGGTGELFF
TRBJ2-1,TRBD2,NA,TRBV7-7,TGTGCCAGCAGCCACGATAGCGGGGGGACCCTTAGCAATGAGCAGTTCTTC,CASSHDSGGTLSNEQFF
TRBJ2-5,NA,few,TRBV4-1,TGCGCCAGCAGCCAAGTCTATCCGAGTCAAGAGACCCAGTACTTC,CASSQVYPSQETQYF
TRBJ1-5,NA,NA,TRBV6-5,TGTGCCAGCAGTTACAGGGGCGGTGATCAGCCCCAGCATTTT,CASSYRGGDQPQHF
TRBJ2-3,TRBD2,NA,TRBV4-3,TGCGCCAGCAGCCAATTAGGACTAGTCGCGGATACGCAGTATTTT,CASSQLGLVADTQYF